The 24 T cell receptor beta chains presented below share a single source sample, sequenced in a study of T cells expressing NK-cell markers. TCRdb re-analyzed the 5' RACE reads; it lists each CDR3 protein once, without DNA. Its table lists almost 450,000 distinct CDR3 sequences. The specimen was blood T cells: a sorted CD56 or NKG2C T cell subset, CD4+ or CD8+ T cells, or bulk PBMC T cells (not recorded which). Receptor source: a woman between 18 and 70 years old in good health.

The chain links TRBV7-7 to TRBJ2-1; TCRdb gives TRBD1 as the D gene, but with no DNA this cannot be confirmed. There are 13 residues in the CDR3. CDR1 SSHAT and CDR2 FNYEAQ come from the germline V gene (reference sequence). CDR3 in amino acids: CASSPTGGYEQFF.

The chain joins TRBV6-1 to TRBJ2-5; lacking DNA, the TRBD1 call made by TCRdb goes unchecked. Germline CDR1 is MNHNS and CDR2 is SASEGT. The CDR3 sequence is 12 residues long. Here the CDR3 reads CASSANRETQYF.

The rearrangement uses TRBV7-9 and TRBJ2-2; TCRdb reports TRBD2, a call that lacks DNA to check it against. The CDR3 contains 15 residues. Germline V gene sequence: CDR1 SEHNR, CDR2 FQNEAQ (reference sequence). The CDR3 protein is CASSRRLAITGELFF. Full variable domain (missing parts from reference TRBV7-9 and TRBJ2-2): DTGVSQNPRHKITKRGQNVTFRCDPISEHNRLYWYRQTLGQGPEFLTYFQNEAQLEKSRLLSDRFSAERPKGSFSTLEIQRTEQGDSAMYLCASSRRLAITGELFFGEGSRLTVL.

The chain uses TRBV7-9 and TRBJ2-2. Germline lookup yields CDR1 SEHNR and CDR2 FQNEAQ (reference sequence). This CDR3 is 14 amino acids long. The CDR3 sequence is CASSLLLATGELFF.

V gene TRBV18 combines with J gene TRBJ2-5; TCRdb lists TRBD2, though no DNA is available to test this call. This CDR3 comprises 14 residues. Germline V gives CDR1 KGHSH, CDR2 LQKENI. This CDR3 is CASSPQRGQETQYF.

This sequence joins TRBV20-1 and TRBJ1-5; the TCRdb D gene call, TRBD1, has no DNA to confirm it. The CDR3 runs to 17 residues. CDR1 is DFQATT and CDR2 is SNEGSKA in the germline V gene (reference sequence). CDR3 loop: CSARKHQGTYSNQPQHF.

This chain joins TRBV7-9 and TRBJ2-3. CDR1 and CDR2 (germline): SEHNR, FQNEAQ (reference sequence). This CDR3 comprises 12 residues. The CDR3 spells CASRDGEDTQYF.

This rearrangement joins TRBV10-3 to TRBJ1-5; the TRBD1 assignment by TCRdb is unverifiable without DNA. This CDR3 comprises 15 residues. CDR1 ENHRY and CDR2 SYGVKD come from the germline V gene. The CDR3 sequence is CAISEGGISNQPQHF.

The chain carries TRBV7-2 and TRBJ2-1; with no DNA, the TCRdb D assignment of TRBD2 cannot be verified. Germline values: CDR1 SGHTA, CDR2 FQGNSA. CDR3 length equals 16 residues. The CDR3 region is CASSLAAGRAGNEQFF.

The gene calls are TRBV28 and TRBJ2-2; TCRdb's D call, TRBD1, is unchecked because there is no DNA. Germline lookup yields CDR1 MDHEN and CDR2 SYDVKM. The CDR3 runs to 17 residues. The CDR3 loop is CASEFPTGTGVGGELFF.

The CDR3 spells CASGNRDQPQHF. J is TRBJ1-5 and V is TRBV27; with no DNA, the TCRdb D assignment of TRBD1 cannot be verified. Germline lookup yields CDR1 MNHEY and CDR2 SMNVEV (reference sequence). CDR3 size: 12 residues.

The V gene is TRBV12-3 or TRBV12-4, the J gene TRBJ2-1; the TCRdb call, TRBD1, lacks DNA for checking. This CDR3 is 19 amino acids long. Here the CDR3 reads CASSLTVGFQGASYNEQFF.

J is TRBJ2-5 and V is TRBV6-5. Germline V gene lookup returns CDR1 MNHEY and CDR2 SVGAGI. This CDR3 region has 16 residues. This chain's CDR3 is CASSYPRGVAQETQYF.

J is TRBJ1-4 and V is TRBV20-1. CDR1 and CDR2 from the germline V gene are DFQATT and SNEGSKA (reference sequence). The CDR3 consists of 14 residues. CDR3 loop: CSAWDIRVSEKLFF.

CDR3 sequence reads: CASSVRSFTEAFF. The chain employs TRBV7-2 and TRBJ1-1. The CDR3 runs to 13 residues. Germline CDR1 reads SGHTA; CDR2 reads FQGNSA.

This chain joins TRBV5-1 and TRBJ2-1; TCRdb calls TRBD1, which cannot be checked without DNA. Germline V gene sequence: CDR1 SGHRS, CDR2 YFSETQ. This CDR3 is built from 15 residues. CDR3 in amino acids: CASSSRDSSYNEQFF.

This rearrangement joins TRBV7-3 to TRBJ2-1; TCRdb gives TRBD1 as the D gene, but with no DNA this cannot be confirmed. This CDR3 is 13 amino acids long. Germline V gene lookup returns CDR1 SGHTA and CDR2 FQGTGA. The CDR3 sequence: CASSPDRGNEQFF.

The gene calls are TRBV5-4 and TRBJ1-2. The CDR3 covers 13 residues. In germline, CDR1 is SGHNT, CDR2 YYREEE (reference sequence). This chain's CDR3 is CASSLLLGKGYTF.

J is TRBJ1-1 and V is TRBV7-2. CDR1 is SGHTA, CDR2 FQGNSA, per germline. The CDR3 covers 15 residues. This chain's CDR3 is CASSLQVSSANEAFF. Filled out from reference TRBV7-2 and TRBJ1-1, the complete variable domain reads GAGVSQSPSNKVTEKGKDVELRCDPISGHTALYWYRQSLGQGLEFLIYFQGNSAPDKSGLPSDRFSAERTGGSVSTLTIQRTQQEDSAVYLCASSLQVSSANEAFFGQGTRLTVV.

CDR3 region: CASNLDRDSTDTQYF. The genes are TRBV2 and TRBJ2-3; the TRBD1 assignment by TCRdb is unverifiable without DNA. Germline loops: CDR1 SNHLY, CDR2 FYNNEI. There are 15 residues in the CDR3.

The chain has TRBV5-1 and TRBJ2-3; with no DNA, the TCRdb D assignment of TRBD2 cannot be verified. CDR3 length: 15 residues. Germline-derived CDR1 and CDR2 are SGHRS and YFSETQ. The CDR3 reads CASSLVLAGGTTQYF.

This chain joins TRBV20-1 and TRBJ2-2; TCRdb returns TRBD2, unconfirmable since there is no DNA. CDR1 is DFQATT, CDR2 SNEGSKA, per germline (reference sequence). The CDR3 runs 15 residues. CDR3 loop: CSARAREALGGELFF.

This chain connects TRBV4-2 to TRBJ1-3; TCRdb indicates TRBD1, and absent DNA this call remains unverified. This CDR3 region has 15 residues. From germline, CDR1 is LGHNA and CDR2 YNFKEQ. The CDR3 reads CASSHPSRGADTIYF.

The chain has TRBV6-1 and TRBJ1-5; TCRdb's D call of TRBD1 is untestable without DNA. Per germline, CDR1 MNHNS and CDR2 SASEGT. CDR3 length equals 17 residues. The CDR3 region is CASSPRTDLYSNQPQHF.